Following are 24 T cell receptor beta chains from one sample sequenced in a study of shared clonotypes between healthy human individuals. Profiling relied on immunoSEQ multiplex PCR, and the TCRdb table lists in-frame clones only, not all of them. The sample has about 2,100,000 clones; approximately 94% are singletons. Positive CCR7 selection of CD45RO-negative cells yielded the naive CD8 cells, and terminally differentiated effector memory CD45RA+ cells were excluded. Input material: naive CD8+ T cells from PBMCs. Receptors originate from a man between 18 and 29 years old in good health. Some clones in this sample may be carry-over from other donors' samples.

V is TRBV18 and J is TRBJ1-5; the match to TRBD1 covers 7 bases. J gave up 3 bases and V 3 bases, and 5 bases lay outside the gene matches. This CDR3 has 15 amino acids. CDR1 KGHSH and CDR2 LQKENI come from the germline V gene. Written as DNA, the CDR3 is TGTGCCAGCTCACCGCGCGACAGGGCCAATCAGCCCCAGCATTTT. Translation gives CASSPRDRANQPQHF.

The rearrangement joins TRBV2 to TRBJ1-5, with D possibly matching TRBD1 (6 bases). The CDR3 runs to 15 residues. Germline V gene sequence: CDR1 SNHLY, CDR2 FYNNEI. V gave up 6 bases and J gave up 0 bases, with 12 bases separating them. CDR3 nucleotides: TGTGCCAGCAGCTCGACAGGTTATAGCAATCAGCCCCAGCATTTT. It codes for CASSSTGYSNQPQHF.

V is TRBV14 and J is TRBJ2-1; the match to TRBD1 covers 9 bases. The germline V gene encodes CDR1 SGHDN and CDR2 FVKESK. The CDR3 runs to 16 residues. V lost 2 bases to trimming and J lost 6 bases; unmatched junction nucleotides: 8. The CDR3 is CASSQSRTGAGNEQFF. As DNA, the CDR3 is TGTGCCAGCAGCCAATCCCGGACAGGGGCGGGCAATGAGCAGTTCTTC.

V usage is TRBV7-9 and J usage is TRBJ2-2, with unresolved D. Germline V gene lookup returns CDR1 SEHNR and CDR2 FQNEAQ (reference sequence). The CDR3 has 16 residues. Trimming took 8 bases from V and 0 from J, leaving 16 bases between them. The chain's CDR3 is CASLISGPANTGELFF. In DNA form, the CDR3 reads TGTGCCAGCTTGATATCGGGCCCCGCGAACACCGGGGAGCTGTTTTTT.

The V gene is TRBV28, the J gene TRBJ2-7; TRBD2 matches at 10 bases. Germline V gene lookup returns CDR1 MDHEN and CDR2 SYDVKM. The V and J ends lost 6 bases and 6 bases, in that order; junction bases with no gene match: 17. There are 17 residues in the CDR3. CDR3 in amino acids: CASSPTSSTSGTLEQYF. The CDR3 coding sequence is TGTGCCAGCAGCCCCACGAGTAGCACTAGCGGGACCCTCGAGCAGTACTTC.

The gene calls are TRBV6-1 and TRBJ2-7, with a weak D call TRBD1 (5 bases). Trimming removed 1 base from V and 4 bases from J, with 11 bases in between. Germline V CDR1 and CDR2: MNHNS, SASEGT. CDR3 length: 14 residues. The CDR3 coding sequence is TGTGCCAGCAGTGAAGAATTAGGGGTGTACGAGCAGTACTTC. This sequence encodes CASSEELGVYEQYF.

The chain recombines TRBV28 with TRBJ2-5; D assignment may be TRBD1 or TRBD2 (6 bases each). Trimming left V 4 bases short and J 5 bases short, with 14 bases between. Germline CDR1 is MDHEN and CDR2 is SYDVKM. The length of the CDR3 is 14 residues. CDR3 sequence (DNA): TGTGCCAGCAGTTCTCTCGGGGGCGGGGAGACCCAGTACTTC. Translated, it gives CASSSLGGGETQYF.

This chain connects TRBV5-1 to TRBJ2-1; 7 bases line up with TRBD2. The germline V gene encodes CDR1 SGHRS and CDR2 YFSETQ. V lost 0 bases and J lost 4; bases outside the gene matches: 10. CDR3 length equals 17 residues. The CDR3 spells CASSLVPPGRAYNEQFF. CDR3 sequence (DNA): TGCGCCAGCAGCTTGGTACCCCCAGGGAGGGCATACAATGAGCAGTTCTTC. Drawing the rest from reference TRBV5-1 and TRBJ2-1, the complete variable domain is KAGVTQTPRYLIKTRGQQVTLSCSPISGHRSVSWYQQTPGQGLQFLFEYFSETQRNKGNFPGRFSGRQFSNSRSEMNVSTLELGDSALYLCASSLVPPGRAYNEQFFGPGTRLTVL.

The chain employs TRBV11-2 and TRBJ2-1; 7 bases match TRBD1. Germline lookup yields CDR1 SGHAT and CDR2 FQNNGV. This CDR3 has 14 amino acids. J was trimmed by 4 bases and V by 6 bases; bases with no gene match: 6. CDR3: CASRRTGEYNEQFF. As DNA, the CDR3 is TGTGCCAGCAGACGAACAGGGGAATACAATGAGCAGTTCTTC.

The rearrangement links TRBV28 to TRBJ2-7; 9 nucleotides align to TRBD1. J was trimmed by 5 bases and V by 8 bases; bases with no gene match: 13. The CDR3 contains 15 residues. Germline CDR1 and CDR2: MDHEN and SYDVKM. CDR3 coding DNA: TGTGCCAGCCGTCGTGGGGACAGGGTCCCTCACGAGCAGTACTTC. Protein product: CASRRGDRVPHEQYF.

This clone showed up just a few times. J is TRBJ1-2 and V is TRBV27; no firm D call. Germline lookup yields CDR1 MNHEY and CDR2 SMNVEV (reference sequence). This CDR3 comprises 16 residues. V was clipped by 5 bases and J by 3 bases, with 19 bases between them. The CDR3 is CASSPRRLMRYYGYTF. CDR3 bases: TGTGCCAGCAGTCCCCGTAGATTAATGCGATACTATGGCTACACCTTC.

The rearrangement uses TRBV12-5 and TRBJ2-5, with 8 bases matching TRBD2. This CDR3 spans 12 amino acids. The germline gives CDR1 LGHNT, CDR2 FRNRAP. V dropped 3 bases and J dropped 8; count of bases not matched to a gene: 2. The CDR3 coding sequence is TGTGCTAGTGGTTTCGGGGGGGACACCCAGTACTTC. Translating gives CASGFGGDTQYF. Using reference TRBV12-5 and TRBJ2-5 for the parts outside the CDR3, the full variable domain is DARVTQTPRHKVTEMGQEVTMRCQPILGHNTVFWYRQTMMQGLELLAYFRNRAPLDDSGMPKDRFSAEMPDATLATLKIQPSEPRDSAVYFCASGFGGDTQYFGPGTRLLVL.

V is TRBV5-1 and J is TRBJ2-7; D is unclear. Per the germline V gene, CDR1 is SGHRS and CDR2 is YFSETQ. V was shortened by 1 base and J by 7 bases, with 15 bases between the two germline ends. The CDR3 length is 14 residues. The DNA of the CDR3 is TGCGCCAGCAGCTTGACTTCCCCCTTGTTGGAGCAGTACTTC. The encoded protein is CASSLTSPLLEQYF.

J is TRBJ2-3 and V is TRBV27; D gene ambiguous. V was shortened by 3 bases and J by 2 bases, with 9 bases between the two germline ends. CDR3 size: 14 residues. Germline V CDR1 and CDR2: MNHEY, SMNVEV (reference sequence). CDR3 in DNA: TGTGCCAGCAGTTTTGGTGGCCTCACAGATACGCAGTATTTT. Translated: CASSFGGLTDTQYF.

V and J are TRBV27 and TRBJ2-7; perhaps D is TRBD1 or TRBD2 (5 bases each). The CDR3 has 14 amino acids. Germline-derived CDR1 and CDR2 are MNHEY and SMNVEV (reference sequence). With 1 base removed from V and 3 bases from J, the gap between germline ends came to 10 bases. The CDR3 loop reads CASSLFVRGYEQYF. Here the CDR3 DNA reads TGTGCCAGCAGTTTATTTGTGAGGGGCTACGAGCAGTACTTC.

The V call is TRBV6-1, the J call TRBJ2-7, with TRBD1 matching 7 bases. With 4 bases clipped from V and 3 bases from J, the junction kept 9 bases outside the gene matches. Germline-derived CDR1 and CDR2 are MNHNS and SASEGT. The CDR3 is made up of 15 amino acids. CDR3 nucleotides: TGTGCCAGCAGTGGGAAGTTAGGACAGGTCTACGAGCAGTACTTC. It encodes CASSGKLGQVYEQYF.

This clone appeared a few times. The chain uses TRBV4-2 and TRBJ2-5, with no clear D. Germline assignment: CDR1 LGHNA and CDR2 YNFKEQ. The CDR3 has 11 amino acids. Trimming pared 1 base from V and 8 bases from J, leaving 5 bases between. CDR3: CASSQVGTQYF. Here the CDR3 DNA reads TGTGCCAGCAGCCAAGTTGGTACCCAGTACTTC.

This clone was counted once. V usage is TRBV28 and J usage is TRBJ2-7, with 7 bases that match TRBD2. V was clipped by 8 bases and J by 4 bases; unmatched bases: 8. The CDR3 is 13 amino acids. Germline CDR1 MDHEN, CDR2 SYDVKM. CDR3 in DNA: TGTGCCAGCTTTGGACTAGAAAAATACGAGCAGTACTTC. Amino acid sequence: CASFGLEKYEQYF.

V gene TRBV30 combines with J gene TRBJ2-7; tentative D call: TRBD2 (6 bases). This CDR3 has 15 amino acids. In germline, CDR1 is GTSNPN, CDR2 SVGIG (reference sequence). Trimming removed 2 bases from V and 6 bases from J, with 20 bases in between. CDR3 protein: CAWSPPRGPGGEQYF. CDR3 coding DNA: TGTGCCTGGAGTCCCCCCCGAGGGCCCGGGGGCGAGCAGTACTTC.

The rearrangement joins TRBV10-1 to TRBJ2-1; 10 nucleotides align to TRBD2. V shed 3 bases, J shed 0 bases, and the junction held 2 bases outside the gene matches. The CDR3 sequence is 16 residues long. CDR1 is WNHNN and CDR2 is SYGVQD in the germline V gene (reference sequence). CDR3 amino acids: CASSDASGSSYNEQFF. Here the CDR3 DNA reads TGCGCCAGCAGTGATGCTAGCGGGAGCTCCTACAATGAGCAGTTCTTC.

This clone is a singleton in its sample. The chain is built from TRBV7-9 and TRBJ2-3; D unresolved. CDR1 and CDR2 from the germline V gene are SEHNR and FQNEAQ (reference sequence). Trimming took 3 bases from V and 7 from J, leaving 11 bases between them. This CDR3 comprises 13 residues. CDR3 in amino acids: CASSFVLTNTQYF. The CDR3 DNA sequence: TGTGCCAGCAGCTTTGTATTGACAAATACGCAGTATTTT. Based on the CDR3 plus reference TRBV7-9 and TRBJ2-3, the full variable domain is DTGVSQNPRHKITKRGQNVTFRCDPISEHNRLYWYRQTLGQGPEFLTYFQNEAQLEKSRLLSDRFSAERPKGSFSTLEIQRTEQGDSAMYLCASSFVLTNTQYFGPGTRLTVL.

The CDR3 here is CASSPMGRSYEQYF. CDR3 nucleotides: TGTGCCAGCAGTCCTATGGGTCGGTCCTACGAGCAGTACTTC. V and J are TRBV28 and TRBJ2-7; no clear D. Germline CDR1 reads MDHEN; CDR2 reads SYDVKM. The germline V and J ends were trimmed by 5 bases and 1 base, with 12 bases remaining between them. CDR3 length: 14 residues.

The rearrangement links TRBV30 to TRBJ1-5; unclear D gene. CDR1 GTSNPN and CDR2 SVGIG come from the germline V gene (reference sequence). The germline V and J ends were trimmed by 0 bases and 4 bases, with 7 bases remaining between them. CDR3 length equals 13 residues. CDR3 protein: CAWSVLRNQPQHF. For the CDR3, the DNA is TGTGCCTGGAGTGTACTGAGGAATCAGCCCCAGCATTTT.

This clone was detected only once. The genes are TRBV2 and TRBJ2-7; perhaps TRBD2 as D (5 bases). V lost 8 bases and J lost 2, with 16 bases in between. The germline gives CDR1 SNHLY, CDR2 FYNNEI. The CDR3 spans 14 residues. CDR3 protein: CASRLTTRTYEQYF. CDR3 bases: TGTGCCAGCCGACTGACTACCCGAACCTACGAGCAGTACTTC.